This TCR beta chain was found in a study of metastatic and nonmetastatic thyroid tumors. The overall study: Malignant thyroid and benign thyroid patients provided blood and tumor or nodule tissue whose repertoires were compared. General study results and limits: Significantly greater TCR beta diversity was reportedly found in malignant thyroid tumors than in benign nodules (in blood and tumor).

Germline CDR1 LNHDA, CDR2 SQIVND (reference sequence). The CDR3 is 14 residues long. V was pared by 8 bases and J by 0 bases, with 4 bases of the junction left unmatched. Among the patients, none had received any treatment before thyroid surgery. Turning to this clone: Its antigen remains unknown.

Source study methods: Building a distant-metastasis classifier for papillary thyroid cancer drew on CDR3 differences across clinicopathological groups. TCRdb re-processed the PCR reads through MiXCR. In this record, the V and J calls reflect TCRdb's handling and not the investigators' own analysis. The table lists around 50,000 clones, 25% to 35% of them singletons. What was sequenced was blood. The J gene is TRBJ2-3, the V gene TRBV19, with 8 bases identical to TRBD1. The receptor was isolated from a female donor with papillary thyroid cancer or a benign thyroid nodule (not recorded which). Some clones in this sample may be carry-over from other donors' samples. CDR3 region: CASGQGTSTDTQYF. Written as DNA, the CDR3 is TGTGCCAGTGGACAGGGCACTAGCACAGATACGCAGTATTTT.